The source of this TCR beta chain is a study of cytomegalovirus exposure and HLA in healthy donors. Only one count was recorded for this clone. The target antigen is unknown. Study conclusions and caveats: The study put 150 or so TCR beta chains on its list as cytomegalovirus-associated.

Libraries were prepared by immunoSEQ multiplex PCR; TCRdb keeps only in-frame clonotypes and omits some of them. The data contain approximately 300,000 clones, around 87% of them singletons. The receptor was derived from a woman aged 30 to 39 in good health and CMV-seropositive. The sample comprised PBMCs.

DNA for the CDR3: TGTGCCAGCAGCCAGCCCATGCAGCGGACCTACGAGCAGTACTTC. This codes for CASSQPMQRTYEQYF. V is TRBV4-2 and J is TRBJ2-7; a weak D match, TRBD2 (5 bases). In germline, CDR1 is LGHNA, CDR2 YNFKEQ. The CDR3 contains 15 residues. V was shortened by 3 bases and J by 2 bases, with 14 bases between the two germline ends.